Each of the 32 T cell receptor beta chains below was sequenced from the same sample in a study of T cells after yellow fever vaccination. TCRdb re-called the 5' RACE reads through MiXCR, storing one row per CDR3 protein. This table holds 250,000 or so distinct CDR3 sequences, over 3% found once. The material sequenced was PBMCs, taken 15 days after the yellow fever booster vaccination. The receptors come from a man aged 18 to 29 who received the YFV17D yellow fever vaccine.

In its sample, this clonotype was seen many times. The chain has TRBV28 and TRBJ1-1; TRBD1 might be the D (6 bases). CDR1 is MDHEN and CDR2 is SYDVKM in the germline V gene. With 2 bases removed from V and 3 bases from J, the gap between germline ends came to 13 bases. CDR3 size: 15 residues. CDR3 loop: CASSLAGGRYTEAFF. CDR3 nucleotide sequence: TGTGCCAGCAGTTTAGCGGGGGGCCGTTACACTGAAGCTTTCTTT.

Remarks on this clonotype: A much larger clone differs from this one at a single base, so this may be a read error. V and J are TRBV27 and TRBJ2-7; 8 bases agree with TRBD1. Germline CDR1 and CDR2: MNHEY and SMNVEV (reference sequence). CDR3 length equals 15 residues. Here the CDR3 DNA reads TGTGCCAGCAGTTTAGGCAGGGGGCAGTCCTACGAGAAGTACGTC. Amino acid sequence: CASSLGRGQSYEKYV.

This clonotype was counted at least ten times. The chain is built from TRBV7-3 and TRBJ1-1, with D perhaps TRBD1 (5 bases). The germline gives CDR1 SGHTA, CDR2 FQGTGA. V lost 1 base and J 2 bases, leaving 11 bases between the germline ends. The CDR3 length is 15 residues. The CDR3 DNA sequence: TGTGCCAGCAGCTTAAATCCCGGGGGAAACACTGAAGCTTTCTTT. Its translation is CASSLNPGGNTEAFF.

This clonotype appeared many times. The gene calls are TRBV6-5 and TRBJ2-3, with 10 bases identical to TRBD2. V was clipped by 6 bases and J by 2 bases; unmatched bases: 11. The germline V gene encodes CDR1 MNHEY and CDR2 SVGAGI. The CDR3 runs 17 residues. CDR3 DNA: TGTGCCAGCAGCCAGGTGGTAGCGGGGGGACCCACAGATACGCAGTATTTT. Translating gives CASSQVVAGGPTDTQYF.

This clonotype came up many times. The genes are TRBV11-2 and TRBJ2-2; TRBD1 agrees at 9 bases. CDR1 is SGHAT and CDR2 is FQNNGV in the germline V gene. The J segment lost 0 bases and the V segment lost 7 bases, leaving 6 bases of the junction unmatched. This CDR3 has 16 residues. CDR3 amino acids: CASISRDRANTGELFF. In DNA form, the CDR3 reads TGTGCCAGCATTTCCCGGGACAGGGCGAACACCGGGGAGCTGTTTTTT.

At least ten counts were recorded for this clonotype. The J gene is TRBJ2-3, the V gene TRBV20-1, with 7 bases identical to TRBD1. Germline V CDR1 and CDR2: DFQATT, SNEGSKA (reference sequence). Losses at the gene ends were 5 bases for V and 0 bases for J; bases not matched to a gene: 26. CDR3 size: 21 residues. The CDR3 DNA follows: TGCAGTGCTTGGACGGGACAGACCGGCGGTCTCGCCGTGTTGAGCACAGATACGCAGTATTTT. Its translation: CSAWTGQTGGLAVLSTDTQYF.

This clonotype came up many times. For the CDR3, the DNA is TGTGCCAGCTCACCGACTACAGGGGGTGGCGATGAGACCCAGTACTTC. Its translation is CASSPTTGGGDETQYF. V usage is TRBV18 and J usage is TRBJ2-5; TRBD1 agrees at 8 bases. J was trimmed by 5 bases and V by 3 bases; bases with no gene match: 11. CDR3 size: 16 residues. Germline V CDR1 and CDR2: KGHSH, LQKENI. Variable domain in full (rest from reference TRBV18 and TRBJ2-5): NAGVMQNPRHLVRRRGQEARLRCSPMKGHSHVYWYRQLPEEGLKFMVYLQKENIIDESGMPKERFSAEFPKEGPSILRIQQVVRGDSAAYFCASSPTTGGGDETQYFGPGTRLLVL.

This clonotype was recorded many times. The rearrangement joins TRBV7-2 to TRBJ2-7, with TRBD1 identical over 9 bases. This CDR3 region has 15 residues. Looked up from germline, CDR1 is SGHTA and CDR2 is FQGNSA. Trimming cost V 5 bases and J 0 bases; bases outside gene matches: 5. This CDR3 is CASSDRDRASYEQYF. The CDR3 DNA is TGTGCCAGCAGCGACCGGGACAGGGCCTCCTACGAGCAGTACTTC. Filled out from reference TRBV7-2 and TRBJ2-7, the complete variable domain reads GAGVSQSPSNKVTEKGKDVELRCDPISGHTALYWYRQSLGQGLEFLIYFQGNSAPDKSGLPSDRFSAERTGGSVSTLTIQRTQQEDSAVYLCASSDRDRASYEQYFGPGTRLTVT.

This clonotype was seen ten or more times. The V call is TRBV7-2, the J call TRBJ2-1; 9 bases agree with TRBD2. Germline assignment: CDR1 SGHTA and CDR2 FQGNSA. The CDR3 totals 15 residues. V was pared by 5 bases and J by 5 bases, with 7 bases of the junction left unmatched. CDR3 coding DNA: TGTGCCAGCAGCCCGGCGAGCGGGGGGCACAATGAGCAGTTCTTC. This encodes CASSPASGGHNEQFF.

This clonotype was recorded at least ten times. This chain uses TRBV6-5 with TRBJ2-1; tentatively, D is TRBD2 (7 bases). The CDR3 is 14 amino acids. V dropped 4 bases and J dropped 7 bases, with 14 bases sitting between them. Germline V gene lookup returns CDR1 MNHEY and CDR2 SVGAGI. CDR3 loop: CASSWGPGGNEQFF. Here the CDR3 DNA reads TGTGCCAGCAGTTGGGGGCCCGGGGGGAATGAGCAGTTCTTC.

This clonotype was seen many times. V is TRBV4-1 and J is TRBJ1-5; D perhaps matches TRBD1 (5 bases). With 1 base removed from V and 4 bases from J, the gap between germline ends came to 8 bases. The CDR3 sequence is 14 residues long. CDR1 is MGHRA, CDR2 YSYEKL, per germline. The CDR3 nucleotides read TGCGCCAGCAGCCAAGTCCGGGGGAATCAGCCCCAGCATTTT. Residues: CASSQVRGNQPQHF.

This clonotype was recorded at least ten times. The rearrangement joins TRBV13 to TRBJ2-3, with a weak D call TRBD2 (5 bases). CDR3 size: 15 residues. V was pared by 8 bases and J by 0 bases, with 15 bases between. Germline loops: CDR1 PRHDT, CDR2 FYEKMQ (reference sequence). CDR3 DNA sequence: TGTGCCAGCTCGGACGGGGTCCTAAGCACAGATACGCAGTATTTT. Translating gives CASSDGVLSTDTQYF.

This clonotype was detected ten times or more. The chain has TRBV29-1 and TRBJ2-3, with D possibly matching TRBD1 (5 bases). Germline V CDR1 and CDR2: SQVTM, ANQGSEA. The CDR3 runs 16 residues. The V and J ends lost 1 base and 2 bases respectively, with 16 bases between them. The CDR3 DNA sequence: TGCAGCGTTGAAGGGGGATGGGGCGGCTACACAGATACGCAGTATTTT. Translation: CSVEGGWGGYTDTQYF.

This clonotype has at least ten counts. The rearrangement joins TRBV7-2 to TRBJ2-3; tentative D call: TRBD1 (6 bases). Between the trimmed V and J ends, which lost 10 bases and 11 bases, there was a span of 25 bases. The CDR3 has 14 amino acids. Germline CDR1 is SGHTA and CDR2 is FQGNSA. In DNA, the CDR3 is TGTGCCACCCAGAGAGGGGGTCGGGAAGGGGGGCAGTATTTT. Translation: CATQRGGREGGQYF.

This clonotype showed up many times. The genes are TRBV5-4 and TRBJ2-2; 9 nucleotides match TRBD1. J lost 5 bases, V lost 5 bases, and 7 bases had no gene match. CDR3 length equals 15 residues. In germline, CDR1 is SGHNT, CDR2 YYREEE (reference sequence). This CDR3 reads CASRGTGLKTGELFF. The DNA for the CDR3 is TGTGCCAGCAGGGGGACAGGGTTAAAGACCGGGGAGCTGTTTTTT. The full variable domain, with the rest looked up from reference TRBV5-4 and TRBJ2-2, is ETGVTQSPTHLIKTRGQQVTLRCSSQSGHNTVSWYQQALGQGPQFIFQYYREEENGRGNFPPRFSGLQFPNYSSELNVNALELDDSALYLCASRGTGLKTGELFFGEGSRLTVL.

Ten or more counts support this clonotype. V usage is TRBV7-6 and J usage is TRBJ1-1; D is unresolved. The germline V and J ends were trimmed by 6 bases and 0 bases, with 17 bases remaining between them. There are 16 residues in the CDR3. Germline CDR1 is SGHVS and CDR2 is FNYEAQ. CDR3 sequence reads: CASSYPVGSMNTEAFF. Here the CDR3 DNA reads TGTGCCAGCAGTTACCCGGTAGGGTCCATGAACACTGAAGCTTTCTTT.

In its sample, this clonotype was seen many times. The V call is TRBV7-2, the J call TRBJ2-1, with 8 bases lining up with TRBD1. Germline CDR1 and CDR2: SGHTA and FQGNSA. This CDR3 is 15 amino acids long. V lost 3 bases to trimming and J lost 7 bases; unmatched junction nucleotides: 8. The CDR3 protein is CASSLPGQAGNEQFF. The CDR3 DNA is TGTGCCAGCAGCTTGCCGGGACAGGCGGGGAATGAGCAGTTCTTC.

This clonotype was seen ten or more times. The rearrangement uses TRBV12-3 or TRBV12-4 and TRBJ1-2, with D uncertain. The CDR3 spans 14 residues. V was pared by 3 bases and J by 4 bases, with 12 bases between. The CDR3 here is CASSFSPVVYGYTF. CDR3 DNA sequence: TGTGCCAGCAGTTTTAGCCCGGTGGTCTATGGCTACACCTTC.

To note about this clonotype: This may be a read error: a much more frequent sequence differs by one nucleotide. The CDR3 protein is CSAAPTGQDNSPLHF. CDR3 DNA sequence: TGCAGTGCTGCGCCCACGGGACAGGACAATTCACCCCTCCACTTT. The V gene is TRBV20-1, the J gene TRBJ1-6, with TRBD1 identical over 8 bases. The CDR3 loop spans 15 amino acids. CDR1 and CDR2 (germline): DFQATT, SNEGSKA (reference sequence). V shed 5 bases and J 7 bases; nucleotides not matched to a gene: 10.

This clonotype was counted at least ten times. The chain employs TRBV29-1 and TRBJ2-3; 7 nucleotides align to TRBD2. V was clipped by 4 bases and J by 1 base; unmatched bases: 5. Germline CDR1 reads SQVTM; CDR2 reads ANQGSEA. This CDR3 contains 14 residues. The CDR3 bases are TGCAGCGTTGCATCCAGCGGGGGCACAGATACGCAGTATTTT. It is translated as CSVASSGGTDTQYF.

This clonotype was seen many times. V gene TRBV10-3 combines with J gene TRBJ2-5; possibly TRBD2 for D (5 bases). CDR3 length equals 13 residues. Trimming pared 6 bases from V and 2 bases from J, leaving 10 bases between. In germline, CDR1 is ENHRY, CDR2 SYGVKD. CDR3 nucleotide sequence: TGTGCCATCAGATTAGAGGGACAAGAGACCCAGTACTTC. Translating gives CAIRLEGQETQYF.

This clonotype appeared a few times. The chain carries TRBV5-4 and TRBJ2-5; possibly TRBD1 for D (6 bases). Germline CDR1 SGHNT, CDR2 YYREEE (reference sequence). CDR3 size: 14 residues. The V gene lost 5 bases and the J gene lost 5 bases, with 16 bases spanning the gap. The CDR3 protein is CASRHREGAETQYF. The CDR3 DNA reads TGTGCCAGCAGGCACAGGGAAGGAGCGGAGACCCAGTACTTC.

This clonotype was recorded at least ten times. V gene TRBV6-2 or TRBV6-3 combines with J gene TRBJ2-2; the D gene could be TRBD1 or TRBD2 (6 bases each). This CDR3 comprises 15 residues. V lost 5 bases, J lost 7 bases, and 17 bases lay in between. CDR1 and CDR2 (germline): MNHEY, SVGEGT. The CDR3 is CASSPGRGLNGELFF. CDR3 nucleotide sequence: TGTGCCAGCAGTCCCGGCCGGGGGCTTAACGGGGAGCTGTTTTTT.

With regard to this clonotype: A much larger clonotype is one base distant, so this may be a read error. The rearrangement uses TRBV5-1 and TRBJ2-5; D is perhaps TRBD1 (6 bases). CDR1 is SGHRS and CDR2 is YFSETQ in the germline V gene. The CDR3 loop spans 14 amino acids. V was cut by 7 bases and J by 5 bases, with 18 bases left in between. CDR3 loop: CASCLNRAGETQYF. CDR3 bases: TGCGCCAGCTGCCTCAACAGGGCCGGGGAGACCCAGTACTTC. Looking up the rest from reference TRBV5-1 and TRBJ2-5 gives the full variable domain: KAGVTQTPRYLIKTRGQQVTLSCSPISGHRSVSWYQQTPGQGLQFLFEYFSETQRNKGNFPGRFSGRQFSNSRSEMNVSTLELGDSALYLCASCLNRAGETQYFGPGTRLLVL.

This clonotype occurred many times. CDR3 in amino acids: CASSFQPGQGNTEAFF. As DNA, the CDR3 is TGTGCCAGCAGTTTCCAACCCGGACAGGGAAACACTGAAGCTTTCTTT. V gene TRBV5-5 combines with J gene TRBJ1-1, with TRBD1 matching 8 bases. The CDR3 totals 16 residues. CDR1 SGHKS and CDR2 YYEKEE come from the germline V gene (reference sequence). V shed 5 bases, J shed 2 bases, and the junction held 11 bases outside the gene matches.

This clonotype was picked up many times. The chain joins TRBV24-1 to TRBJ2-3; 13 bases map to TRBD2. Trimming removed 0 bases from V and 6 bases from J; junction bases left unmatched: 2. The CDR3 sequence is 16 residues long. From germline, CDR1 is KGHDR and CDR2 SFDVKD. The DNA of the CDR3 is TGTGCCACCAGTGATTTGGGACTAGCGGGGGCGGATACGCAGTATTTT. Its translation is CATSDLGLAGADTQYF.

This clonotype was counted ten times or more. This CDR3 is CASSQDTGTGELFF. The DNA for the CDR3 is TGTGCCAGCAGCCAAGATACGGGCACCGGGGAGCTGTTTTTT. This chain uses TRBV3-1 with TRBJ2-2; D call uncertain. The CDR3 is 14 amino acids. Germline CDR1 LGHDT, CDR2 YNNKEL (reference sequence). Trimming stripped 0 bases from V and 4 bases from J, with 6 bases between.

Many counts were recorded for this clonotype. The chain uses TRBV18 and TRBJ1-5; D not certain. The CDR3 totals 16 residues. Per germline, CDR1 KGHSH and CDR2 LQKENI. V gave up 3 bases and J gave up 4 bases, with 16 bases separating them. This CDR3 reads CASSPWGTRGNQPQHF. As DNA, the CDR3 is TGTGCCAGCTCACCTTGGGGAACTCGGGGAAATCAGCCCCAGCATTTT.

Many counts were recorded for this clonotype. The chain recombines TRBV5-6 with TRBJ1-4; D unresolved. V lost 5 bases and J 2 bases, leaving 13 bases between the germline ends. CDR3 size: 15 residues. Per germline, CDR1 SGHDT and CDR2 YYEEEE. In DNA, the CDR3 is TGTGCCAGCAGTCCTTCTGGTCGCACTAATGAAAAACTGTTTTTT. It translates to CASSPSGRTNEKLFF.

This clonotype was detected ten times or more. The rearrangement joins TRBV18 to TRBJ1-6; a weak D match, TRBD1 (5 bases). The V and J ends lost 3 bases and 5 bases respectively, with 11 bases between them. Germline V gene data show CDR1 as KGHSH and CDR2 as LQKENI. This CDR3 is built from 15 residues. DNA for the CDR3: TGTGCCAGCTCACCGCGACAGAACAATAATTCACCCCTCCACTTT. Translation: CASSPRQNNNSPLHF.

This clonotype was observed many times. The CDR3 is CATSRTPGVWETQYF. Here the CDR3 DNA reads TGTGCCACCAGCAGGACCCCAGGGGTTTGGGAGACCCAGTACTTC. This chain links TRBV15 with TRBJ2-5, with D perhaps matching TRBD1 (6 bases). V was trimmed by 3 bases and J by 5 bases, leaving 16 bases between them. Germline CDR1 reads LNHNV; CDR2 reads YYDKDF (reference sequence). This CDR3 contains 15 residues.

This clonotype occurred many times. V and J are TRBV5-1 and TRBJ2-4; 10 bases match TRBD1. This CDR3 comprises 17 residues. CDR1 SGHRS and CDR2 YFSETQ come from the germline V gene. J was trimmed by 8 bases and V by 4 bases; bases with no gene match: 15. CDR3 sequence (DNA): TGCGCCAGCAGCCCGGGTGGAGGGGACAGGGGTTTTGACATTCAGTACTTC. This gives the protein CASSPGGGDRGFDIQYF. Filled out from reference TRBV5-1 and TRBJ2-4, the complete variable domain reads KAGVTQTPRYLIKTRGQQVTLSCSPISGHRSVSWYQQTPGQGLQFLFEYFSETQRNKGNFPGRFSGRQFSNSRSEMNVSTLELGDSALYLCASSPGGGDRGFDIQYFGAGTRLSVL.